Given below is one TCR beta chain in context. There were TCR beta CDR3 regions amplified from RNA transcripts. The HTBI primer set drove a first-round RT-PCR of the TCR CDR3. TCRdb recomputed calls from the multiplex PCR reads with MiXCR, one row per CDR3 protein. The sample has more than 40,000 distinct CDR3 sequences; 49% are singletons. This sample is part of a study of T cells in Graves' hyperthyroidism and ophthalmopathy. V gave up 6 bases and J gave up 8 bases; unmatched junction bases: 12. The CDR3 totals 14 residues. In germline, CDR1 is SQVTM, CDR2 ANQGSEA. The chain recombines TRBV29-1 with TRBJ2-7, with TRBD1 identical over 11 bases. What was sequenced was peripheral blood or thyroid tissue (not recorded which). The receptor comes from a woman aged 45 to 65 with Graves' hyperthyroidism. Written as DNA, the CDR3 is TGCAGCGTGGCGCAACTGGGACAGGGGGTTAAGCAGTACTTC. This encodes CSVAQLGQGVKQYF.